The source of this T cell receptor beta chain is a study of neoadjuvant anti-PD-1 for oral cavity cancer. Most tumor samples had approximately 5 ug input DNA in two replicates. Data came from immunoSEQ multiplex PCR; TCRdb stores just in-frame clones and leaves some out. Of roughly 23,000 clones in the sample, under 55% were seen once. Time point of the sample: after neoadjuvant nivolumab, at surgical resection. These oral cavity squamous cell carcinomas were HPV-negative and locally advanced. Trimming left V 11 bases short and J 7 bases short, with 27 bases between. CDR3 size: 16 residues. Germline V gene lookup returns CDR1 SGHVS and CDR2 FNYEAQ.

J is TRBJ2-1 and V is TRBV7-6; D tentatively reads TRBD1 or TRBD2 (5 bases each). This TCR was recovered from a person aged 35 to 85 with oral cavity squamous cell carcinoma. The sample in question was tumor tissue, obtained after nivolumab (anti-PD-1) treatment. The chain's CDR3 is CAARLNAGFGENEQFF. For the CDR3, the DNA is TGTGCCGCCAGGTTAAACGCAGGGTTCGGGGAGAATGAGCAGTTCTTC.